The clone carrying this TCR beta chain was found many times. What it binds is unknown. Any patient presenting with uncontrolled infection, other autoimmune disease, pregnancy or lactation was left out. Using approximately 10 ml of fresh peripheral blood, PBMCs were prepared. This entry comes from a study of T cells in Graves' hyperthyroidism and ophthalmopathy. Study-level points and caveats: Ophthalmopathy prediction by the model preceded onset by a median about 6.5 months.

This CDR3 is built from 14 residues. Germline values: CDR1 ENHRY, CDR2 SYGVKD. Trimming took off 0 bases at V and 2 bases at J, with 8 bases between the two ends. TCR beta CDR3 regions were amplified from RNA. RT-PCR in the first round (using the HTBI primer set) targeted the TCR CDR3. TCRdb called the multiplex PCR reads again in MiXCR, with one record for every CDR3 protein. This sample has under 350,000 distinct CDR3 sequences; around 15% occur once, and the top ten carry roughly 7.9%. The sequence derives from a woman aged 40 to 49 with Graves' hyperthyroidism. This rearrangement joins TRBV10-3 to TRBJ2-7, with D possibly being TRBD2 (6 bases). Source material: blood. In DNA, the CDR3 is TGTGCCATCAGTGAGTCGGGACTGACCTACGAGCAGTACTTC. It is translated as CAISESGLTYEQYF.